These 12 T cell receptor beta chains were all obtained from the same sample, sequenced in a study of molecular identifiers for immune sequencing clone quantification. TCRdb re-analysed the PCR reads in MiXCR, keeping a single row per CDR3 protein. The sample lists around 480,000 distinct CDR3 sequences, 20% to 25% occurring once. The sequenced sample was naive CD8+ T cells from blood, with Jurkat cell RNA spiked in. The subset was: FACS-sorted CD8+CD4-CCR7+CD45RA+ naive T cells. Source of these receptors: a human donor in good health. Some libraries in this study had Jurkat cell RNA spiked in.

This clonotype was counted at least ten times. V is TRBV12-3 or TRBV12-4 and J is TRBJ1-1; D ambiguous. The CDR3 has 13 residues. The V end lost 2 bases, the J end lost 1 base, and 5 bases lay between the germline ends. The CDR3 DNA is TGTGCCAGCAGTTTACAACCGAACACTGAAGCTTTCTTT. This translates into CASSLQPNTEAFF.

This clonotype was seen only a few times. The rearrangement uses TRBV4-1 and TRBJ2-7, with D hard to call. V dropped 3 bases and J dropped 3 bases, with 9 bases sitting between them. The CDR3 runs to 13 residues. CDR1 is MGHRA, CDR2 YSYEKL, per germline. CDR3: CASSQERYYEQYF. CDR3 DNA: TGCGCCAGCAGCCAGGAAAGGTACTACGAGCAGTACTTC.

This clonotype was observed a handful of times. The V call is TRBV6-2 or TRBV6-3, the J call TRBJ2-5; TRBD2 matches at 10 bases. There are 19 residues in the CDR3. Germline V lookup: CDR1 MNHEY, CDR2 SVGEGT. Germline trimming cut 7 bases from V and 4 bases from J; bases unmatched to any gene: 21. CDR3 residues: CASTHLQPAGGPIRETQYF. CDR3 sequence (DNA): TGTGCCAGCACCCACCTACAGCCAGCGGGAGGGCCGATTCGAGAGACCCAGTACTTC.

This clonotype was seen many times. The chain has TRBV5-1 and TRBJ2-5; tentative D call: TRBD2 (6 bases). The CDR3 totals 17 residues. Germline V gene data show CDR1 as SGHRS and CDR2 as YFSETQ. Trimming removed 4 bases at V and 0 bases at J, with 19 bases between. Here the CDR3 reads CASSPDRDFPNQETQYF. Here the CDR3 DNA reads TGCGCCAGCAGCCCCGACCGGGACTTTCCGAACCAAGAGACCCAGTACTTC. Together with reference TRBV5-1 and TRBJ2-5, the CDR3 gives the full variable domain: KAGVTQTPRYLIKTRGQQVTLSCSPISGHRSVSWYQQTPGQGLQFLFEYFSETQRNKGNFPGRFSGRQFSNSRSEMNVSTLELGDSALYLCASSPDRDFPNQETQYFGPGTRLLVL.

This clonotype was seen at least ten times. The rearrangement joins TRBV7-9 to TRBJ2-7, with D hard to call. V gave up 5 bases and J gave up 7 bases, with 12 bases separating them. The CDR3 is 12 residues long. Germline loops: CDR1 SEHNR, CDR2 FQNEAQ (reference sequence). The CDR3 DNA is TGTGCCAGCAGCCCTCCGATTGATGAGCAGTACTTC. It encodes CASSPPIDEQYF.

A word on this clonotype: A read error is likely, as this CDR3 ends without the conserved phenylalanine or tryptophan. The chain has TRBV7-9 and TRBJ1-2, with TRBD1 identical over 7 bases. CDR3 size: 13 residues. Losses at the gene ends were 4 bases for V and 4 bases for J; bases not matched to a gene: 3. The V gene's germline CDR1 is SEHNR and CDR2 FQNEAQ (reference sequence). CDR3 nucleotides: TGTGCCAGCAGCTGGGAGGGGGCCTATGGCTACACCTCC. This translates into CASSWEGAYGYTS.

This clonotype was counted many times. The chain links TRBV6-6 to TRBJ2-7; D possibly corresponds to TRBD1 (6 bases). The CDR3 has 14 amino acids. The ends were cut back, 3 bases at V and 6 bases at J, with 15 bases in the middle. The germline gives CDR1 MNHNY, CDR2 SVGAGI (reference sequence). The CDR3 nucleotides read TGTGCCAGCAGTTATTACAGGGACCTTGCCGAGCAGTACTTC. Residues: CASSYYRDLAEQYF.

This clonotype was seen many times. The chain couples TRBV28 to TRBJ2-5; D unresolved. The ends were cut back, 4 bases at V and 0 bases at J, with 12 bases in the middle. Germline loops: CDR1 MDHEN, CDR2 SYDVKM. CDR3 length: 15 amino acids. The CDR3 region has the DNA TGTGCCAGCAGTTATAGAGCCATGTACCAAGAGACCCAGTACTTC. This sequence encodes CASSYRAMYQETQYF.

This clonotype was counted a few times. The chain joins TRBV2 to TRBJ1-2; D is possibly TRBD1 (6 bases). This CDR3 contains 15 residues. V was clipped by 2 bases and J by 3 bases, with 13 bases between them. The V gene's germline CDR1 is SNHLY and CDR2 FYNNEI. The DNA for the CDR3 is TGTGCCAGCAGTGAAAGGCCGGGGGCGGACTATGGCTACACCTTC. Residues: CASSERPGADYGYTF. Supplemented by reference TRBV2 and TRBJ1-2, the full variable domain reads EPEVTQTPSHQVTQMGQEVILRCVPISNHLYFYWYRQILGQKVEFLVSFYNNEISEKSEIFDDQFSVERPDGSNFTLKIRSTKLEDSAMYFCASSERPGADYGYTFGSGTRLTVV.

This clonotype was observed a few times. The CDR3 loop is CAWSVAGAETQYF. The CDR3, as DNA: TGTGCCTGGAGTGTAGCGGGGGCAGAGACCCAGTACTTC. This chain links TRBV30 with TRBJ2-5; 8 bases agree with TRBD2. In germline, CDR1 is GTSNPN, CDR2 SVGIG (reference sequence). Germline trimming cut 0 bases from V and 4 bases from J; bases unmatched to any gene: 1. The CDR3 covers 13 residues.

The chain joins TRBV20-1 to TRBJ2-2, with a possible D match to TRBD2 (6 bases). V gave up 0 bases and J gave up 0 bases, with 11 bases separating them. CDR1 and CDR2 from the germline V gene are DFQATT and SNEGSKA (reference sequence). The CDR3 extends over 16 amino acids. CDR3 in amino acids: CSARDQIAANTGELFF. Written as DNA, the CDR3 is TGCAGTGCTAGAGATCAAATAGCGGCGAACACCGGGGAGCTGTTTTTT.

This clonotype was seen at least ten times. The chain is built from TRBV29-1 and TRBJ2-3; D possibly corresponds to TRBD2 (5 bases). The V and J ends lost 3 bases and 0 bases respectively, with 13 bases between them. The CDR3 length is 15 residues. CDR1 and CDR2 from the germline V gene are SQVTM and ANQGSEA. The CDR3 is CSVDGELPSTDTQYF. As DNA, the CDR3 is TGCAGCGTTGACGGGGAGCTGCCTAGCACAGATACGCAGTATTTT.